This T cell receptor (beta chain) was found in a study of early T cells in non-severe SARS-CoV-2 infection. Whole-study context: RNA in bulk from unsorted whole blood was sequenced, and chains were unpaired.

Unique molecular identifiers were added to individual cDNA molecules. TCRdb re-analysed the 5' RACE reads in MiXCR, keeping a single row per CDR3 protein. The sample shows 65,000 to 95,000 distinct CDR3 sequences, about 15% of them seen only once. Overall study results and limits: Matching against VDJdb likely underestimated virus-specific expansions, favoring anti-spike CD8.

This CDR3 is 13 amino acids long. Trimming removed 8 bases at V and 2 bases at J, with 12 bases between. CDR1 is MNHEY, CDR2 SVGEGT, per germline. Notes on this clonotype: Its antigen is not known.

The chain links TRBV6-2 or TRBV6-3 to TRBJ1-1; no reliable D call. The receptor's source is an adult who was a healthcare worker with PCR-confirmed SARS-CoV-2 infection or an uninfected control (not recorded which). Sequenced: whole blood. CDR3 region: CASGADFNTEAFF. For the CDR3, the DNA is TGTGCCAGCGGAGCGGACTTCAACACTGAAGCTTTCTTT.